The rows below give T cell receptor beta chains drawn from one sample of a study of T cells after yellow fever vaccination. Each CDR3 protein is one row after TCRdb ran MiXCR on the 5' RACE reads. The repertoire holds just under 600,000 distinct CDR3 sequences, with about 13% as singletons. Here the sequenced sample was PBMCs, taken on the day of the yellow fever booster vaccination. These receptors were obtained from a man younger than 40 who received the YFV17D yellow fever vaccine. The CDR3 runs from the conserved cysteine through the conserved F or W. Each record gives: J gene, clone size, CDR3 length, V gene, D gene, CDR3 DNA, CDR3 protein. The D gene is left open where the match is weak. Rows may omit the clone size; those that give it use once, few, many or a size class.

TRBJ2-7 few 16 TRBV20-1 - TGCAGTGCTAGCCCTTCGAGGGCCGCGAGCTCCTACGAGCAGTACTTC CSASPSRAASSYEQYF
TRBJ2-1 - 16 TRBV6-2/TRBV6-3 TRBD2 TGTGCCAGCAGCCGTGGGACTAGCGGGAGGGCCGGTCCGTATGTCTTC CASSRGTSGRAGPYVF
TRBJ2-1 - 15 TRBV5-4 TRBD2 TGTGCCAGCAGCTTGGTAGCGGGAGTAAGGGATGAGCAGTTCTTC CASSLVAGVRDEQFF
TRBJ1-2 - 13 TRBV25-1 - TGTGCCAGCAGTGGGGCCTCTAACTATGGCTACACCTTC CASSGASNYGYTF
TRBJ2-3 - 14 TRBV7-9 TRBD2 TGTGCCAGTCGGACTAGCGGGACCACAGATACGCAGTATTTT CASRTSGTTDTQYF
TRBJ2-1 - 15 TRBV7-8 TRBD2 TGTGCCAGCAGCTCCGCGGGCGGGGGCTACAATGAGCAGTTCTTC CASSSAGGGYNEQFF
TRBJ2-3 - 14 TRBV6-1 - TGTGCCAGCCGACTAGGGGGAGGCACAGATACGCAGTATTTT CASRLGGGTDTQYF
TRBJ1-2 few 16 TRBV5-1 TRBD1 TGCGCCAGCAGCTCACAAATGACAGGGTTCCCCTATGGCTACACCTTC CASSSQMTGFPYGYTF
TRBJ2-7 few 16 TRBV7-6 TRBD1 TGTGCCAGCAGCTTAGACCCAGGGGGACAGGGTCGGGAGCAGTACTTC CASSLDPGGQGREQYF
TRBJ2-1 - 15 TRBV13 TRBD2 TGTGCCAGCAGCCAATGGACTAGCGGACACAATGAGCAGTTCTTC CASSQWTSGHNEQFF
TRBJ2-1 few 15 TRBV5-1 TRBD2 TGCGCCAGCAGCTCAGTAGCGGGAGGGCCCCATGAGCAGTTCTTC CASSSVAGGPHEQFF
TRBJ1-1 few 13 TRBV29-1 TRBD1 TGCAGCGTGACGGGACAGGGGTTCACTGAAGCTTTCTTT CSVTGQGFTEAFF
TRBJ1-4 few 13 TRBV7-2 - TGTGCCAGCAGCTTAGTCTGGGCTGAAAAACTGTTTTTT CASSLVWAEKLFF
TRBJ2-3 - 17 TRBV15 TRBD2 TGTGCCACCAGCAGACTCCAGGAGCTAGCGGGCACAGATACGCAGTATTTT CATSRLQELAGTDTQYF
TRBJ2-1 - 20 TRBV5-1 - TGCGCCAGCAGCTTGGGGCTCAACCCCGGGCTAGAACAGCTCTACAATGAGCAGTTCTTC CASSLGLNPGLEQLYNEQFF
TRBJ1-4 few 16 TRBV7-2 - TGTGCCAGCAGCTTAGTGGGGTGGGAGATAGCTGAAAAACTGTTTTTT CASSLVGWEIAEKLFF
TRBJ1-4 few 13 TRBV20-1 - TGCAGTGCTCGCTGGTCCCTTAATGAAAAACTGTTTTTT CSARWSLNEKLFF
TRBJ2-5 few 14 TRBV5-1 - TGCGCCAGCAGCTTGGCCACGGTTTCAGAGACCCAGTACTTC CASSLATVSETQYF
TRBJ2-5 - 15 TRBV28 TRBD2 TGTGCCAGCAACCCGGGACTAGCCTCCGGAGAGACCCAGTACTTC CASNPGLASGETQYF
TRBJ2-7 - 13 TRBV11-2 - TGTGCCAGCAGCGCCCACAACTCCTACGAGCAGTACTTC CASSAHNSYEQYF
TRBJ2-1 - 16 TRBV7-2 TRBD2 TGTGCCAGCAGCTTTTGGGCTAGCGGGAGGGGTAATGAGCAGTTCTTC CASSFWASGRGNEQFF
TRBJ2-7 few 15 TRBV5-1 - TGCGCCAGCAGCTTGGCTAGGGGGAGAGCGGACGAGCAGTACTTC CASSLARGRADEQYF
TRBJ2-3 - 14 TRBV6-1 - TGTGCCAGCACCCAGGGGGGGTTCCCAGATACGCAGTATTTT CASTQGGFPDTQYF
TRBJ2-2 few 15 TRBV5-1 TRBD2 TGCGCCAGCACCTCTACTAGCGGCAACACCGGGGAGCTGTTTTTT CASTSTSGNTGELFF
TRBJ2-5 few 17 TRBV6-2/TRBV6-3 TRBD1 TGTGCCAGCAGCTCACCGGCGAACAGGGGAGTAAAAGAGACCCAGTACTTC CASSSPANRGVKETQYF
TRBJ2-1 few 13 TRBV7-2 - TGTGCCAGCAGCCCCCAGATAGACAGCCACAAGTTCTTC CASSPQIDSHKFF
TRBJ2-1 few 15 TRBV5-8 TRBD1 TGTGCCAGCAGTAAGACAGGGGGCAGGTACAATGAGCAGTTCTTC CASSKTGGRYNEQFF
TRBJ1-4 few 14 TRBV20-1 - TGCAGTGCTAGTCCCGCGGGACTAATCGAAAAACTGTTTTTT CSASPAGLIEKLFF
TRBJ2-3 many 17 TRBV6-2/TRBV6-3 - TGTGCCAGCAGTTACCTTCGCTCCAAACAAACCACAGATACGCAGTATTTT CASSYLRSKQTTDTQYF
TRBJ2-7 - 15 TRBV7-3 TRBD2 TGTGCCAGCAGCTTGTTCTCTAGCGGGAGTTACGAGCAGTACTTC CASSLFSSGSYEQYF
TRBJ1-1 - 14 TRBV3-1 - TGTGCCAGCAGCCAAGAAATAGGGAACACTGAAGCTTTCTTT CASSQEIGNTEAFF
TRBJ2-5 once 17 TRBV12-3/TRBV12-4 - TGTACCAGCAGCCAGATAATCCGCCGGGACTACCAAGAGACCCAGTACTTC CTSSQIIRRDYQETQYF
TRBJ2-7 few 15 TRBV7-2 - TGTGCCAGCAGCTTTGGCAGCATTCAGGGGTACGAGCAGTACTTC CASSFGSIQGYEQYF
TRBJ2-5 many 13 TRBV5-1 - TGCGCCACCTCGACTGGGCTTGATGAGACCCAGTACTTC CATSTGLDETQYF
TRBJ2-2 few 16 TRBV30 - TGTGCCTGGGGGGACCCGAGGCTCGCGAACACCGGGGAGCTGTTTTTT CAWGDPRLANTGELFF
TRBJ2-1 few 16 TRBV6-1 TRBD2 TGTGCCAGCAGTCCGGGACTAGGGAGCTCCTACAATGAGCAGTTCTTC CASSPGLGSSYNEQFF
TRBJ2-1 - 12 TRBV12-3/TRBV12-4 - TGTGCCAGCAGTTTGTTCTCGAATGAGCAGTTCTTC CASSLFSNEQFF
TRBJ2-7 few 14 TRBV19 TRBD1 TGTGCCAGTGGGGACCAGGGGGAACCCGGCGAGCAGTACTTC CASGDQGEPGEQYF
TRBJ1-6 - 14 TRBV12-3/TRBV12-4 - TGTGCCAGCAGCGACAGGAAGTATAATTCACCCCTCCACTTT CASSDRKYNSPLHF
TRBJ1-4 few 15 TRBV4-2 - TGTGCCAGCAGCCAAGATTACAGGGCAGCTGAAAAACTGTTTTTT CASSQDYRAAEKLFF
TRBJ2-3 - 18 TRBV10-3 - TGTGCCATCAGCAGACCTTCCGGACCCGGGGAGATGGCAGATACGCAGTATTTT CAISRPSGPGEMADTQYF
TRBJ2-5 - 19 TRBV6-2/TRBV6-3 - TGTGCCAGCGCCCTTAGCGGACTCCGAGGGAGCGTAGCGGAAGAGACCCAGTACTTC CASALSGLRGSVAEETQYF
TRBJ2-2 - 14 TRBV20-1 TRBD2 TGCAGTGCTAGAAGAGCGGGATTGGACGGGGAGCTGTTTTTT CSARRAGLDGELFF
TRBJ1-2 - 13 TRBV7-3 - TGTGCCAGCAGCTTAGAAGACCAATTGGGCTACACCTTC CASSLEDQLGYTF
TRBJ2-1 - 14 TRBV7-2 TRBD2 TGTGCCAGCATCCGCGGGGGTAACTACAATGAGCAGTTCTTC CASIRGGNYNEQFF
TRBJ2-5 many 20 TRBV7-6 - TGTGCCAGCAGTTTCTCCCTAGGGGGGGGGCTTGGGGTTAGCCAAGAGACCCAGTACTTC CASSFSLGGGLGVSQETQYF
TRBJ2-1 - 13 TRBV7-2 - TGTGCCAGCAGCTTAGCGCTTAGAAATGAGCAGTTCTTC CASSLALRNEQFF
TRBJ2-7 few 14 TRBV5-4 TRBD1 TGTGCCAGCAGCGTGGACAGGGGGCCCTACGAGCAGTACTTC CASSVDRGPYEQYF
TRBJ2-7 - 16 TRBV6-2/TRBV6-3 - TGTGCCAGCAGTTACTCGACAATCCAGGGCTCCTACGAGCAGTACTTC CASSYSTIQGSYEQYF
TRBJ2-1 few 13 TRBV30 - TGTGCCTGGATTCAGGGCGGGATTGGTGAGCAGTTCTTC CAWIQGGIGEQFF
TRBJ1-4 - 15 TRBV7-7 - TGTGCCAGCAGCCCCCAGGTCGGGTCGTTGGGCAAACTGTTTTTT CASSPQVGSLGKLFF
TRBJ1-2 - 14 TRBV6-5 TRBD1 TGTGCCAGCAGTTATGGGCTGGACAGGGTGGGCTACACCTTC CASSYGLDRVGYTF
TRBJ2-7 - 15 TRBV7-6 - TGTGCCAGCAGCCCACTCGGCTTAGGCGGATACGAGCAGTACTTC CASSPLGLGGYEQYF
TRBJ2-1 - 16 TRBV20-1 - TGCAGTGCTAGAGTGGGTGGATTTTTTATAGGAAATGAGCAGTTCTTC CSARVGGFFIGNEQFF
TRBJ2-1 - 14 TRBV5-1 - TGCGCCAGCAGCTTAAGGGGTGGGGACAATGAGCAGTTCTTC CASSLRGGDNEQFF
TRBJ2-4 - 11 TRBV30 - TGTGCTTATGGATATGGAAACATTCAGTACTTC CAYGYGNIQYF
TRBJ2-7 - 15 TRBV6-1 - TGTGCCAGCAGTCGAGCAGAGGACAGCCGCTACGAGCAGTACTTC CASSRAEDSRYEQYF
TRBJ2-1 - 11 TRBV30 - TGTGCCTGGAGTAATGTAAATGAGCAGTTCTTC CAWSNVNEQFF
TRBJ2-1 - 15 TRBV27 TRBD1 TGTGCCAGCAGGATAACAGGGGTGTGGGACAATGAGCAGTTCTTC CASRITGVWDNEQFF